A selection of T cell receptor beta chains follows, all from one sample in a study of blood T cell repertoires in COVID-19. Only in-frame clones appear in the TCRdb table, and some are missing; sequencing was by immunoSEQ multiplex PCR. The sample holds tens of thousands of clones, roughly 88% seen once. Sequenced sample: peripheral blood. The receptors were gathered from an older man with active or convalescent COVID-19. CDR3s include the opening cysteine and the closing phenylalanine or tryptophan. Fields, in order: clone size, V gene, J gene, D gene, CDR3 protein, CDR3 DNA. D genes are given only for firm matches. Some rows mark clone size as missing; the rest say once, few, many or name a class of expanded clone.

>NA|TRBV2|TRBJ2-7|NA
CASREWGSVYEQYF
TGTGCCAGCAGGGAGTGGGGTAGCGTCTACGAGCAGTACTTC
>NA|TRBV3-1/TRBV3-2|TRBJ2-5|NA
CASSRVTGETQYF
TGTGCCAGCAGCCGTGTGACGGGGGAGACCCAGTACTTC
>few|TRBV5-6|TRBJ2-1|NA
CASSSGQRGLGEQFF
TGTGCCAGCAGCTCAGGACAGAGGGGCTTGGGTGAGCAGTTCTTC
>NA|TRBV2|TRBJ2-7|NA
CASSDGGVGEQYF
TGTGCCAGCAGTGACGGCGGGGTAGGCGAGCAGTACTTC
>NA|TRBV3-1/TRBV3-2|TRBJ2-5|TRBD2
CASSPEGVAGAAETQYF
TGTGCCAGCAGTCCCGAGGGGGTAGCGGGGGCGGCGGAGACCCAGTACTTC
>NA|TRBV5-1|TRBJ2-7|TRBD2
CASSLTASGGTYEQYF
TGCGCCAGCAGCTTGACGGCTAGCGGAGGAACCTACGAGCAGTACTTC
>NA|TRBV18|TRBJ1-1|TRBD1
CASSPPRGTGGVNTEAFF
TGTGCCAGCTCACCACCGCGTGGGACAGGGGGGGTGAACACTGAAGCTTTCTTT
>NA|TRBV9|TRBJ2-7|TRBD1
CASSVIPGQGAHEQYF
TGTGCCAGCAGCGTTATACCGGGACAGGGGGCCCACGAGCAGTACTTC
>NA|TRBV6-5|TRBJ2-3|NA
CASAFILGNTQYF
TGTGCCAGCGCGTTCATTCTAGGCAATACGCAGTATTTT
>NA|TRBV5-5|TRBJ2-1|TRBD2
CASSLRALAGGGSYNEQFF
TGTGCCAGCAGCTTGAGGGCCCTAGCGGGAGGGGGCTCCTACAATGAGCAGTTCTTC
>few|TRBV29-1|TRBJ1-1|NA
CSVVWQAEAFF
TGCAGCGTTGTATGGCAGGCTGAAGCTTTCTTT
>NA|TRBV11-2|TRBJ2-3|TRBD1
CASSRGQVGTDTQYF
TGTGCCAGCAGCAGAGGACAGGTGGGCACAGATACGCAGTATTTT
>NA|TRBV5-1|TRBJ2-7|TRBD1
CASSLDSAGDRAYEQYF
TGCGCCAGCAGCTTGGACAGTGCAGGGGACAGGGCCTACGAGCAGTACTTC
>NA|TRBV29-1|TRBJ2-5|NA
CSVDRVQETQYF
TGCAGCGTTGACAGGGTCCAAGAGACCCAGTACTTC
>NA|TRBV5-5|TRBJ1-6|TRBD1
CAVQGAINSPLHF
TGTGCCGTACAGGGGGCTATTAATTCACCCCTCCACTTT
>once|TRBV20-1|TRBJ2-7|NA
CSASGSSLSHEQYF
TGCAGTGCTAGTGGCTCGAGTTTAAGCCACGAGCAGTACTTC
>NA|TRBV7-2|TRBJ2-1|NA
CASTVGGPLGNEQFF
TGTGCCAGCACCGTCGGGGGGCCTCTAGGAAATGAGCAGTTCTTC
>once|TRBV7-9|TRBJ1-2|NA
CASSGRGYGYTF
TGTGCCAGCAGCGGTAGGGGCTATGGCTACACCTTC
>NA|TRBV7-6|TRBJ2-7|TRBD2
CASSPVAGGEWEQYF
TGTGCCAGCAGCCCTGTAGCGGGAGGAGAGTGGGAGCAGTACTTC
>NA|TRBV5-4|TRBJ2-3|TRBD2
CASSPSGRITDTQYF
TGTGCCAGCAGCCCGAGCGGGAGAATCACAGATACGCAGTATTTT
>medium-sized|TRBV6-4|TRBJ1-2|TRBD1
CASSDSGQGFYGYTF
TGTGCCAGCAGTGACTCGGGACAGGGCTTTTATGGCTACACCTTC
>once|TRBV27|TRBJ1-1|NA
CASSPREGWNTEAFF
TGTGCCAGCAGTCCCCGGGAGGGCTGGAACACTGAAGCTTTCTTT
>once|TRBV20-1|TRBJ1-5|TRBD1
CSASGTDLRPQHF
TGCAGTGCTAGTGGGACAGACTTGCGGCCCCAGCATTTT
>once|TRBV6-2/TRBV6-3|TRBJ1-5|TRBD1
CASSYSDRGNQPQHF
TGTGCCAGCAGTTATTCGGACAGGGGCAATCAGCCCCAGCATTTT
>NA|TRBV7-2|TRBJ2-5|NA
CASSFPGGWETQYF
TGTGCCAGCAGCTTCCCAGGGGGGTGGGAGACCCAGTACTTC
>NA|TRBV18|TRBJ1-1|TRBD1
CASSTDRVNTEAFF
TGTGCCAGCTCAACGGACAGGGTGAACACTGAAGCTTTCTTT
>NA|TRBV4-1|TRBJ2-1|TRBD2
CASSQVTGGYNEQFF
TGCGCCAGCAGCCAAGTGACCGGGGGGTACAATGAGCAGTTCTTC